Given below is one T cell receptor beta chain in context. The antigen remains unidentified. CDR3 length: 12 amino acids. Trimming removed 5 bases from V and 5 bases from J, with 9 bases in between. Germline V gene lookup returns CDR1 SGDLS and CDR2 YYNGEE. TCRdb keeps only in-frame clones here, not all; method: immunoSEQ multiplex PCR. The table has about 30,000 clones, around four fifths seen once; the top ten hold under 1.3%. The record originates from a study of T cells in narcolepsy. Study-level background: Enrolled donors included narcolepsy type 1 or type 2 patients and healthy controls.

Findings and caveats of the study: Blood of same and different patients, but not healthy controls, reportedly held recurring autoreactive clonotypes. Comparing one patient's CSF and blood CD4+ clonotypes highlighted HCRT- and TRIB2-specific autoreactive clonotypes.

The clonotype originates from a human donor with narcolepsy. The specimen was CD45RA- memory CD4+ T cells from PBMCs. This rearrangement joins TRBV9 to TRBJ2-3; D ambiguous. The CDR3 protein is CASSPFGDTQYF. The CDR3 bases are TGTGCCAGCAGTCCCTTCGGAGATACGCAGTATTTT.